Sequencing of this T cell receptor beta chain was carried out in a study of cytomegalovirus exposure and HLA in healthy donors. The study, taken as a whole, reports: Earlier results showed most TCR beta V segments being productive about 87% or about 30% of the time. In vitro experiments confirmed that three CMV-associated chains were specific for CMV antigens.

Primers for the PCR totalled 60 Vbeta and 13 Jbeta. Some clones are missing from TCRdb's copy, which holds only in-frame ones; the method was immunoSEQ multiplex PCR. In the table there are about 100,000 clones, about 80% of which are singletons. Trimming stripped 1 base from V and 7 bases from J, with 13 bases between. The CDR3 consists of 14 residues. Germline values: CDR1 SGHTA, CDR2 FQGNSA. With regard to this clone: The antigen remains undetermined.

This clonotype was obtained from a female donor in good health and CMV-seropositive. The sample consisted of PBMCs. The rearrangement links TRBV7-2 to TRBJ1-2; D might be TRBD1 (5 bases). The CDR3 DNA reads TGTGCCAGCAGCTTAGATATCGGGGGTCCTGGCTACACCTTC. Translating gives CASSLDIGGPGYTF.